The 29 T cell receptor beta chains presented below share a single source sample, sequenced in a study of blood T cell repertoires in COVID-19 (dated by TCRdb to the early 2020s). The library was built by means of the immunoSEQ multiplex PCR assay. TCRdb obtained this table from immuneACCESS and retained in-frame rearrangements with V and J assigned. These tables miss some clones; where compared with another copy, unresolved V genes account for less than half of the shortfall, and the remainder is unexplained. This sample gives approximately 120,000 clones in total; roughly 83% of them show up just once. The ten largest make up under 45% of the sample. Sequencing input: peripheral blood. These receptors were taken from a man in his forties with active or convalescent COVID-19.

This chain links TRBV19 with TRBJ1-2; a possible D gene is TRBD1 (5 bases). Trimming cost V 5 bases and J 6 bases, with 16 bases left between them. Germline CDR1 LNHDA, CDR2 SQIVND (reference sequence). This CDR3 is 14 amino acids long. In nucleotides, the CDR3 is TGTGCCAGTAGTCTCCTGAGACAGCCCGATGGCTACACCTTC. It translates to CASSLLRQPDGYTF.

The chain combines TRBV6-6 with TRBJ1-1, with D possibly matching TRBD1 (5 bases). The CDR3 runs to 11 residues. Germline lookup yields CDR1 MNHNY and CDR2 SVGAGI (reference sequence). V lost 7 bases and J 7 bases, leaving 10 bases between the germline ends. CDR3 region: CASIHRGEAFF. CDR3 nucleotides: TGTGCCAGCATCCATAGGGGTGAAGCTTTCTTT.

As regards this clone: This specimen includes other DNA sequences encoding the same CDR3. CDR3: CASSPGQGNTEAFF. DNA for the CDR3: TGTGCCAGCAGCCCCGGACAGGGCAACACTGAAGCTTTCTTT. The chain recombines TRBV11-2 with TRBJ1-1, with 8 bases identical to TRBD1. The germline CDR1 and CDR2 sequences are SGHAT and FQNNGV. V trimming: 5 bases; J trimming: 2 bases; junction bases outside the gene matches: 4. The CDR3 has 14 residues.

The CDR3 bases are TGTGCCAGCAGTTCCCCCGGCGGGGGGGATCTGGCACATGGCTACACCTTC. Amino acid sequence: CASSSPGGGDLAHGYTF. The chain recombines TRBV28 with TRBJ1-2; possibly TRBD1 for D (5 bases). The CDR3 extends over 17 amino acids. From germline, CDR1 is MDHEN and CDR2 SYDVKM. The V end was cut by 4 bases, the J end by 6 bases, with 24 bases between.

The chain combines TRBV9 with TRBJ2-3, with D possibly TRBD1 on 7 matching bases. The CDR3 extends over 15 amino acids. V dropped 2 bases and J dropped 6 bases, with 16 bases sitting between them. Germline assignment: CDR1 SGDLS and CDR2 YYNGEE. The chain's CDR3 is CASSVRGIGGDTQYF. DNA for the CDR3: TGTGCCAGCAGCGTCAGGGGGATCGGGGGTGATACGCAGTATTTT. Using reference TRBV9 and TRBJ2-3 for the parts outside the CDR3, the full variable domain is DSGVTQTPKHLITATGQRVTLRCSPRSGDLSVYWYQQSLDQGLQFLIQYYNGEERAKGNILERFSAQQFPDLHSELNLSSLELGDSALYFCASSVRGIGGDTQYFGPGTRLTVL.

The CDR3 DNA sequence: TGCGCCAGCAGTGCCAACCTACGAGAGCAGTACTTC. Its protein is CASSANLREQYF. The chain combines TRBV10-2 with TRBJ2-7, with D hard to call. Trimming removed 4 bases from V and 7 bases from J, with 11 bases in between. Looked up from germline, CDR1 is WSHSY and CDR2 is SAAADI. The CDR3 contains 12 residues.

On this clone itself: The same CDR3 can be traced to other DNA sequences in this sample. The CDR3 here is CASSEEDRGRGYTF. The CDR3 DNA reads TGTGCCAGCAGTGAAGAGGACAGGGGTCGCGGCTACACCTTC. This chain joins TRBV2 and TRBJ1-2, with 9 bases aligning to TRBD1. Per the germline V gene, CDR1 is SNHLY and CDR2 is FYNNEI. V gave up 1 base and J gave up 8 bases; unmatched junction bases: 5. The CDR3 has 14 residues.

This chain links TRBV5-1 with TRBJ1-1, with 7 bases matching TRBD1. The V segment lost 2 bases and the J segment 7 bases; nucleotides outside the gene matches: 8. The CDR3 has 14 residues. Germline V gives CDR1 SGHRS, CDR2 YFSETQ. The CDR3 DNA follows: TGCGCCAGCAGCTTAAGACGGGACAGCTATGAAGCTTTCTTT. It codes for CASSLRRDSYEAFF.

This clone was recorded once. V is TRBV18 and J is TRBJ1-4; 12 nucleotides agree with TRBD1. Germline V gives CDR1 KGHSH, CDR2 LQKENI. The CDR3 spans 18 residues. J gave up 6 bases and V 3 bases, and 11 bases lay outside the gene matches. For the CDR3, the DNA is TGTGCCAGCTCACCTTCGGGACAGGGGGCATTTGGGGATGAAAAACTGTTTTTT. It codes for CASSPSGQGAFGDEKLFF.

The chain links TRBV19 to TRBJ1-2, with 7 bases identical to TRBD1. CDR3 length equals 17 residues. Per the germline V gene, CDR1 is LNHDA and CDR2 is SQIVND (reference sequence). Trimming at V came to 1 base and at J to 2 bases, leaving 10 bases not matched to a gene. CDR3 sequence: CASSIARDSGRNYGYTF. CDR3 sequence (DNA): TGTGCCAGTAGTATAGCGAGGGACAGCGGTCGCAACTATGGCTACACCTTC.

The chain links TRBV18 to TRBJ1-5; TRBD1 is a possible D gene (5 bases). Germline lookup yields CDR1 KGHSH and CDR2 LQKENI. The CDR3 length is 16 residues. The V and J ends lost 2 bases and 2 bases respectively, with 13 bases between them. Here the CDR3 reads CASSPAGMWGNQPQHF. CDR3 coding DNA: TGTGCCAGCTCACCAGCAGGGATGTGGGGCAATCAGCCCCAGCATTTT.

This rearrangement joins TRBV27 to TRBJ1-1, with TRBD1 as a possible D gene (5 bases). The CDR3 has 13 amino acids. The V gene lost 4 bases and the J gene lost 3 bases, with 9 bases spanning the gap. Germline CDR1 is MNHEY and CDR2 is SMNVEV (reference sequence). The CDR3 coding sequence is TGTGCCAGCAGTTCGCGGGGGGACACTGAAGCTTTCTTT. This sequence encodes CASSSRGDTEAFF.

The V gene is TRBV7-2, the J gene TRBJ1-3; 7 positions match TRBD1. Germline assignment: CDR1 SGHTA and CDR2 FQGNSA. The CDR3 has 13 residues. V shed 7 bases, J shed 7 bases, and the junction held 7 bases outside the gene matches. CDR3 in amino acids: CASNLQGINTIYF. CDR3 sequence (DNA): TGTGCCAGCAACCTACAGGGGATTAACACCATATATTTT.

This chain connects TRBV5-6 to TRBJ1-5, with D unclear. The germline V gene has CDR1 SGHDT and CDR2 YYEEEE. Trimming removed 1 base at V and 0 bases at J, with 14 bases between. This CDR3 is built from 17 residues. The chain's CDR3 is CASSLRPLLYSNQPQHF. The CDR3 bases are TGTGCCAGCAGCTTGCGTCCCCTACTATATAGCAATCAGCCCCAGCATTTT.

The chain links TRBV19 to TRBJ1-3; no firm D call. V was shortened by 7 bases and J by 0 bases, with 10 bases between the two germline ends. CDR3 length: 14 amino acids. Germline lookup yields CDR1 LNHDA and CDR2 SQIVND (reference sequence). The CDR3 protein is CASIARFSGNTIYF. As DNA, the CDR3 is TGTGCCAGTATCGCACGGTTCTCTGGAAACACCATATATTTT.

The chain carries TRBV5-4 and TRBJ2-7, with 16 bases matching TRBD2. The CDR3 extends over 17 amino acids. Germline assignment: CDR1 SGHNT and CDR2 YYREEE (reference sequence). Germline trimming cut 4 bases from V and 2 bases from J; bases unmatched to any gene: 6. In nucleotides, the CDR3 is TGTGCCAGCAGCCGTAAGGGACTAGCGGGAGGGCCCTACGAGCAGTACTTC. The encoded protein is CASSRKGLAGGPYEQYF.

V is TRBV6-2 or TRBV6-3 and J is TRBJ1-5; D is uncertain. V lost 6 bases and J 0 bases, leaving 12 bases between the germline ends. The CDR3 is 15 amino acids. Germline V CDR1 and CDR2: MNHEY, SVGEGT. In nucleotides, the CDR3 is TGTGCCAGCAGCGGCGGCTTCTATAGCAATCAGCCCCAGCATTTT. Its translation: CASSGGFYSNQPQHF.

The rearrangement links TRBV30 to TRBJ2-2, with D perhaps TRBD1 (5 bases). The germline V and J ends were trimmed by 2 bases and 3 bases, with 13 bases remaining between them. The germline V gene has CDR1 GTSNPN and CDR2 SVGIG (reference sequence). CDR3 length equals 15 residues. The CDR3, as DNA: TGTGCCTGGAGTACTCTGGACACTTACACCGGGGAGCTGTTTTTT. It specifies CAWSTLDTYTGELFF.

The gene calls are TRBV10-3 and TRBJ1-1; perhaps TRBD1 as D (5 bases). The CDR3 is 14 amino acids. CDR1 and CDR2 from the germline V gene are ENHRY and SYGVKD. The V gene lost 6 bases and the J gene lost 1 base, with 12 bases spanning the gap. In nucleotides, the CDR3 is TGTGCCATCAGGGGGGACTCCGGGAACACTGAAGCTTTCTTT. Amino acids: CAIRGDSGNTEAFF.

The chain combines TRBV27 with TRBJ1-1; TRBD1 might be the D (6 bases). Per the germline V gene, CDR1 is MNHEY and CDR2 is SMNVEV (reference sequence). V was clipped by 5 bases and J by 6 bases, with 22 bases between them. The CDR3 is 16 residues long. The CDR3 sequence is CASSTGGGEISSEAFF. Written as DNA, the CDR3 is TGTGCCAGCAGTACCGGGGGGGGCGAGATCAGCTCTGAAGCTTTCTTT.

The genes are TRBV6-1 and TRBJ2-5; D gene unclear. The germline gives CDR1 MNHNS, CDR2 SASEGT. This CDR3 comprises 11 residues. Trimming shortened V by 2 bases and J by 4 bases, and 2 bases separated the two germline ends. The CDR3 spells CASSELETQYF. The CDR3 nucleotides are TGTGCCAGCAGTGAACTAGAGACCCAGTACTTC.

This clone was counted a few times. V and J are TRBV6-2 or TRBV6-3 and TRBJ2-1; TRBD2 is a possible D gene (6 bases). The CDR3 runs 15 residues. V was clipped by 3 bases and J by 2 bases, with 11 bases between them. In germline, CDR1 is MNHEY, CDR2 SVGEGT. CDR3 nucleotides: TGTGCCAGCAGTTATAACGCGGGGCCCTACAATGAGCAGTTCTTC. It codes for CASSYNAGPYNEQFF.

V usage is TRBV9 and J usage is TRBJ1-2, with no clear D. Germline V CDR1 and CDR2: SGDLS, YYNGEE. This CDR3 has 18 residues. Trimming cost V 0 bases and J 7 bases, with 25 bases left between them. The CDR3 region has the DNA TGTGCCAGCAGCGTAGAGCTCGGGTCCCGCGGGCCTGGAGGTGGCTACACCTTC. Amino acid sequence: CASSVELGSRGPGGGYTF.

This clone has a handful of counts. This chain connects TRBV28 to TRBJ1-4; no firm D call. Trimming took off 4 bases at V and 7 bases at J, with 13 bases between the two ends. From germline, CDR1 is MDHEN and CDR2 SYDVKM. The CDR3 sequence is 14 residues long. CDR3 residues: CASSSTDNTEKLFF. For the CDR3, the DNA is TGTGCCAGCAGTTCCACCGACAATACTGAAAAACTGTTTTTT.

The chain links TRBV6-5 to TRBJ1-2; tentatively, D is TRBD1 (6 bases). V was cut by 6 bases and J by 4 bases, with 15 bases left in between. The CDR3 sequence is 14 residues long. CDR1 is MNHEY and CDR2 is SVGAGI in the germline V gene. The CDR3 sequence is CASRDNRDLYGYTF. The CDR3 DNA reads TGTGCCAGCAGGGATAACAGGGACCTCTATGGCTACACCTTC.

The gene calls are TRBV14 and TRBJ1-2; D gene uncertain. V lost 3 bases and J 8 bases, leaving 16 bases between the germline ends. CDR1 SGHDN and CDR2 FVKESK come from the germline V gene. This CDR3 has 14 amino acids. CDR3 DNA sequence: TGTGCCAGCAGCCATCCGTTTGGAGGGAAAGGCTACACCTTC. It specifies CASSHPFGGKGYTF. The whole variable domain, remainder taken from reference TRBV14 and TRBJ1-2, is EAGVTQFPSHSVIEKGQTVTLRCDPISGHDNLYWYRRVMGKEIKFLLHFVKESKQDESGMPNNRFLAERTGGTYSTLKVQPAELEDSGVYFCASSHPFGGKGYTFGSGTRLTVV.

The gene calls are TRBV6-5 and TRBJ2-7, with D possibly being TRBD1 (5 bases). This CDR3 contains 12 residues. Germline V gene data show CDR1 as MNHEY and CDR2 as SVGAGI. Trimming removed 2 bases from V and 4 bases from J, with 6 bases in between. DNA for the CDR3: TGTGCCAGCAGTTACCCAGGGTACGAGCAGTACTTC. Protein sequence: CASSYPGYEQYF.

The V call is TRBV19, the J call TRBJ1-1; no firm D call. This CDR3 is built from 13 residues. Germline CDR1 and CDR2: LNHDA and SQIVND (reference sequence). V lost 3 bases to trimming and J lost 1 base, with 6 bases between them. The CDR3 here is CASSINGNTEAFF. The DNA for the CDR3 is TGTGCCAGTAGTATCAACGGGAACACTGAAGCTTTCTTT. Full variable domain (remainder filled in from reference TRBV19 and TRBJ1-1): DGGITQSPKYLFRKEGQNVTLSCEQNLNHDAMYWYRQDPGQGLRLIYYSQIVNDFQKGDIAEGYSVSREKKESFPLTVTSAQKNPTAFYLCASSINGNTEAFFGQGTRLTVV.

This chain uses TRBV14 with TRBJ2-5; 9 bases fit TRBD1. The CDR3 extends over 17 amino acids. The V and J ends lost 4 bases and 9 bases, in that order; junction bases with no gene match: 18. The V gene's germline CDR1 is SGHDN and CDR2 FVKESK. The CDR3 loop reads CASSPTPLQGARVPQYF. The CDR3 DNA reads as TGTGCCAGCAGCCCTACCCCTTTACAGGGGGCGCGGGTTCCCCAGTACTTC.